This T cell receptor (beta chain) is from a study of blood T cell repertoires in COVID-19. Repertoires were generated with immunoSEQ multiplex PCR, while TCRdb's copy carries only in-frame clones and drops some. This table holds approximately 500,000 clones, approximately 88% found once. This CDR3 has 16 amino acids. J lost 1 base, V lost 2 bases, and 7 bases had no gene match. The germline V gene encodes CDR1 MNHNY and CDR2 SVGAGI (reference sequence). While infection was still active, Seattle patients were enrolled and then followed longitudinally. The V call is TRBV6-6, the J call TRBJ1-1; 7 nucleotides agree with TRBD1. The receptor was isolated from a woman between 50 and 59 years old with COVID-19, enrolled during active disease. Sample: peripheral blood. CDR3 nucleotide sequence: TGTGCCAGCAGTTACGCTAAGGGGGCACAGAACACTGAAGCTTTCTTT. This gives the protein CASSYAKGAQNTEAFF.